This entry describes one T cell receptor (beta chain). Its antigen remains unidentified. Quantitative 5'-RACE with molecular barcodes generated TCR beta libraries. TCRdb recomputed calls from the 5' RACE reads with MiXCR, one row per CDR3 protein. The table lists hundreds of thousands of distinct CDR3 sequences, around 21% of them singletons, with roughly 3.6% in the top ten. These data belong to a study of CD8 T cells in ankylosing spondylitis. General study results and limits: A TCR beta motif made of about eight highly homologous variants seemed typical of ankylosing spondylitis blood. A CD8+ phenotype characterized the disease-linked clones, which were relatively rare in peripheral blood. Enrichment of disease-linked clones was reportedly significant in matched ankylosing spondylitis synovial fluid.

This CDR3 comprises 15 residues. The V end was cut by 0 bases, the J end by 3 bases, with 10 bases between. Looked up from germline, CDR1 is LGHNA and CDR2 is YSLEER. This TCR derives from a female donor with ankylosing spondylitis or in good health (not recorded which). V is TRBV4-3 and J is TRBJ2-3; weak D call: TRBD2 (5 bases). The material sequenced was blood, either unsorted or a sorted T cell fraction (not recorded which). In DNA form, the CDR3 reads TGCGCCAGCAGCCAAGAAGGGAGTCGGACAGATACGCAGTATTTT. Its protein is CASSQEGSRTDTQYF.